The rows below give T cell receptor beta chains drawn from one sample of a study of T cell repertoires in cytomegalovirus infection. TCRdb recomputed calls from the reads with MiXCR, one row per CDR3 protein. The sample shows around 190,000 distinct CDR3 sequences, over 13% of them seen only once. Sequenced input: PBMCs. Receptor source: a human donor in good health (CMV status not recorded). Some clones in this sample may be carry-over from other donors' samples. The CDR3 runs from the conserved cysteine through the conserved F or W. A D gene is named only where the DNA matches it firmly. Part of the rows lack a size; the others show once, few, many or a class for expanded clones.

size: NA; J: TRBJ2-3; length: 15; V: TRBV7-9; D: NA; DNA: TGTGCCAGCAGCTTAGCGAGCATCGGCACAGATACGCAGTATTTT; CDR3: CASSLASIGTDTQYF
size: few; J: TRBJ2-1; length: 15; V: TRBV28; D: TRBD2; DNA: TGTGCCAGCTTTGAGAGCGGGAGATGGGACAATGAGCAGTTCTTC; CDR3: CASFESGRWDNEQFF
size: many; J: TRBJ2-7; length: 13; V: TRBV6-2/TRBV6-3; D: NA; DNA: TGTGCCAGCGGCTACAGGGCCAGCTACGAGCAGTACTTC; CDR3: CASGYRASYEQYF
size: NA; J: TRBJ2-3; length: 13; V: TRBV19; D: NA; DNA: TGTGCCAGTAGTCTGTCGACAGGAGATACGCAGTATTTT; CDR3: CASSLSTGDTQYF
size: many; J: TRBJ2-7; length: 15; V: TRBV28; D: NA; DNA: TGTGCCAGCAGTCTCTGGACCGACTTATCGTACGAGCAGTACTTC; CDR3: CASSLWTDLSYEQYF
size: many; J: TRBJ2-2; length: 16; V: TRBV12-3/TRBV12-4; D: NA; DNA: TGTGCCAGCAGTTTGGACAGAGTGAGGGTCACCGGGGAGCTGTTTTTT; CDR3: CASSLDRVRVTGELFF
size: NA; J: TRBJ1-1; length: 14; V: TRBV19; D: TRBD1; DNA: TGTGCCAGTAGTTTCGGACAGGGGAGCACTGAAGCTTTCTTT; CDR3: CASSFGQGSTEAFF
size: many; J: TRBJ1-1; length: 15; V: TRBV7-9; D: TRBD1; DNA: TGTGCCAGCAGCTTAGAGACAGGGGTATGGACTGAAGCTTTCTTT; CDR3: CASSLETGVWTEAFF
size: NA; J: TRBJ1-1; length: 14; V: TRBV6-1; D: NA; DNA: TGTGCCAGCACCCCCCAGGTGGGGGACACTGAAGCTTTCTTT; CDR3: CASTPQVGDTEAFF
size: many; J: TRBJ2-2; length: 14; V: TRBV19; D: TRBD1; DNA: TGTGCCGGAGCCCAAACAGGGGAAACCGGGGAGCTGTTTTTT; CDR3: CAGAQTGETGELFF
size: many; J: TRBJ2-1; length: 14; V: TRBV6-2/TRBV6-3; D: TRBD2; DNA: TGTGCCAGCAGAGTAGCGGGGCAGTACAATGAGCAGTTCTTC; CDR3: CASRVAGQYNEQFF
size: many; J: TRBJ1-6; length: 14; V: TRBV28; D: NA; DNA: TGTGCCAGCAGTACGACTCAAGGGTACTCACCCCTCCACTTT; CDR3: CASSTTQGYSPLHF
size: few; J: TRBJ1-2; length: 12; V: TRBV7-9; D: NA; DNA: TGTGCCAGCAGCTTAATTCGGGATGGCTACACCTTC; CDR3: CASSLIRDGYTF
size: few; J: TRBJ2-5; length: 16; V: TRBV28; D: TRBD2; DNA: TGTGCCAGCAGTCACGGGACTAGCGGGCGCCAAGAGACCCAGTACTTC; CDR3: CASSHGTSGRQETQYF
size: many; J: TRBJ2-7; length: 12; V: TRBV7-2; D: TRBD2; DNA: TGTGCCAGCAGTTTGACGGGGGGCGAGCAGTACTTC; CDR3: CASSLTGGEQYF
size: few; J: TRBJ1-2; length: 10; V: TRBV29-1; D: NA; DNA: TGCAGCGTTGATAGTCGTGGCTACACCTTC; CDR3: CSVDSRGYTF
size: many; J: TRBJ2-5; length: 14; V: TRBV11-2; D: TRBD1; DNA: TGTGCCAGCAGCGATAATAACCTGACAGGGGGCCAGTACTTC; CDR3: CASSDNNLTGGQYF
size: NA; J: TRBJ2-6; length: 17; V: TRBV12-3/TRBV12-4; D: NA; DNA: TGTGCCAGCAGCCGGGCCTTAGGGGGGATCGGGGCCAACGTCCTGACTTTC; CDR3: CASSRALGGIGANVLTF
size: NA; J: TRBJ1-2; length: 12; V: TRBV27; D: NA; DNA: TGTGCCACTCTAGGACATCGCAATGGCTACACCTTC; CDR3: CATLGHRNGYTF
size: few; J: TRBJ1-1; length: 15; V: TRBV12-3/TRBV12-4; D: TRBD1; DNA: TGTGCCAGCAGTTTAACGGGACAGGGGAACACTGAAGCTTTCTTT; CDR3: CASSLTGQGNTEAFF
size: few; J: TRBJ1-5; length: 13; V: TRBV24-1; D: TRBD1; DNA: TGTGCCACACGACAGGGGAGTAATCAGCCCCAGCATTTT; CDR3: CATRQGSNQPQHF
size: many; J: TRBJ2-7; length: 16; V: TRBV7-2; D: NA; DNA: TGTGCCAGCAGCTTACTGGCTAGCGCTGCCTCCTACGAGCAGTACTTC; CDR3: CASSLLASAASYEQYF
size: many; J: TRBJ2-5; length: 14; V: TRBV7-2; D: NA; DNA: TGTGCCAGCAGCTTAGCAGGGGAGCGAGAGACCCAGTACTTC; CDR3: CASSLAGERETQYF
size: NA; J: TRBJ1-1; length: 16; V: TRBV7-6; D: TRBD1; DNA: TGTGCCAGCAGCGGGGGGGGGGACAGGGGGCTTACTGAAGCTTTCTTT; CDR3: CASSGGGDRGLTEAFF
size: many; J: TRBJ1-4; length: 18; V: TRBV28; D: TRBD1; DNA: TGTGCCAGCAGCAAGAGGGACAGGGGGAGAGGGGCTAATGAAAAACTGTTTTTT; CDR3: CASSKRDRGRGANEKLFF
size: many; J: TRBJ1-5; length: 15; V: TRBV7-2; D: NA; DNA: TGTGCCAGCAGCCCAACAGGGTCCAGCAATCAGCCCCAGCATTTT; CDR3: CASSPTGSSNQPQHF
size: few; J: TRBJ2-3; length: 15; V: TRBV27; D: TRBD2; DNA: TGTGCCAGCAGTTTATCGGGGGAGGGGACAGATACGCAGTATTTT; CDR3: CASSLSGEGTDTQYF
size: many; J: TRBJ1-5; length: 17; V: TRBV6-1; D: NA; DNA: TGTGCCAGCGCCGCGGGGCCGAAATCTTATAGCAATCAGCCCCAGCATTTT; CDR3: CASAAGPKSYSNQPQHF
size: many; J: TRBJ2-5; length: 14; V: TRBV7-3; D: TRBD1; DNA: TGTGCCAGCAGCTTTACAGGGGGTTCCGAGACCCAGTACTTC; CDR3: CASSFTGGSETQYF
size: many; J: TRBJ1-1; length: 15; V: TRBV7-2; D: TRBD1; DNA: TGTGCCAGCAAACTGGGACAGAGTTTGAACACTGAAGCTTTCTTT; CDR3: CASKLGQSLNTEAFF
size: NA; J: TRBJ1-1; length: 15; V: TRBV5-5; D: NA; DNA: TGTGCCAGCAGCCCTAGGCACAGTTTGAACACTGAAGCTTTCTTT; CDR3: CASSPRHSLNTEAFF
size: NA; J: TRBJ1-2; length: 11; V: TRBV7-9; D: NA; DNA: TGTGCCAGCAGGGACAGCTATGGCTACACCTTC; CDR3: CASRDSYGYTF
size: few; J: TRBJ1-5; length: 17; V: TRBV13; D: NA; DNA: TGTGCCAGCAGCTTACGAGACGGCGCGGGGAGCAATCAGCCCCAGCATTTT; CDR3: CASSLRDGAGSNQPQHF
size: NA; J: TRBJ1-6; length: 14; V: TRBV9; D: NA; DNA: TGTGCCAGCAGCCCGAGAGGGGGGAATTCACCCCTCCACTTT; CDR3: CASSPRGGNSPLHF
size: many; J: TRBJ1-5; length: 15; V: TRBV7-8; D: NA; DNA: TGTGCCAGCAGCTTAACTAGCGTAAGCAATCAGCCCCAGCATTTT; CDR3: CASSLTSVSNQPQHF
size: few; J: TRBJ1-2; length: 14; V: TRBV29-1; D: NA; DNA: TGCAGCGTTGGCGCCTATGGGCGAGACTATGGCTACACCTTC; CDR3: CSVGAYGRDYGYTF
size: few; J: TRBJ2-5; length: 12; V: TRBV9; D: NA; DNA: TGTGCCAGCAGCGGAACTCAAGAGACCCAGTACTTC; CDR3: CASSGTQETQYF
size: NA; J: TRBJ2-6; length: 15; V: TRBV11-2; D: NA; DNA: TGTGCCAGCAGCTTACTTAGCATGGGGGCCAACGTCCTGACTTTC; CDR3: CASSLLSMGANVLTF
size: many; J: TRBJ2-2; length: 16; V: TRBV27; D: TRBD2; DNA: TGTGCCAGCAGTTCGCGTTGGACTAGCGCGTCCGGGGAGCTGTTTTTT; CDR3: CASSSRWTSASGELFF
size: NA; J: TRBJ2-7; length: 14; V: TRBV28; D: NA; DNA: TGTGCCAGCAGTCTCCTGACAGAAAGCGACGAGCAGTACTTC; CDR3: CASSLLTESDEQYF
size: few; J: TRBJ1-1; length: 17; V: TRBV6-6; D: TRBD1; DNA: TGTGCCAGCAGTTACTCTCCGGGACAGGTCGCGAACACTGAAGCTTTCTTT; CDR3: CASSYSPGQVANTEAFF
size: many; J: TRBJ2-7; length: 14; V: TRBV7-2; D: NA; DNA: TGTGCCAGCAGCTTGGCCCGGACTAACTACGAGCAGTACTTC; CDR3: CASSLARTNYEQYF
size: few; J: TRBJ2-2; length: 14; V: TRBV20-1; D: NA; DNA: TGCAGTGCTACTGTGGACAGCCTCACCGGGGAGCTGTTTTTT; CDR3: CSATVDSLTGELFF
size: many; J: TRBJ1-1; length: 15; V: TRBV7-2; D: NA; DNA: TGTGCCAGCAGCTTAAGGCAGGGAGTCCGCACTGAAGCTTTCTTT; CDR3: CASSLRQGVRTEAFF
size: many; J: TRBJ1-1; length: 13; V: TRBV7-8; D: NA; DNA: TGTGCCAGCAGCTCGACGGCTAGGGCTGAAGCTTTCTTT; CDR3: CASSSTARAEAFF
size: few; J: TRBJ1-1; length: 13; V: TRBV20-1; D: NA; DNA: TGCAGTGTTGGGGCCATTGGAGGCACTGAAGCTTTCTTT; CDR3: CSVGAIGGTEAFF
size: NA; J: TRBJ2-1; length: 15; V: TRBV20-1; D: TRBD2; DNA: TGCAGTGCTACTAAAATAGCGGGAGTCTTCAATGAGCAGTTCTTC; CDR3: CSATKIAGVFNEQFF
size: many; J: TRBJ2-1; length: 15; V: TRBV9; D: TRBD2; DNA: TGTGCCAGCAGGTCCCGGGACTACCTTACAAATGAGCAGTTCTTC; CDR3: CASRSRDYLTNEQFF
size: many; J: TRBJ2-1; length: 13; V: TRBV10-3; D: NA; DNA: TGTGCCATCAGCGAGCTGGGAGCGGATGAGCAGTTCTTC; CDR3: CAISELGADEQFF
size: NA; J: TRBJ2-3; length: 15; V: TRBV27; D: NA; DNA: TGTGCCAGCAGTTTGGTGGGTGCGTTTCCAGATACGCAGTATTTT; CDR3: CASSLVGAFPDTQYF
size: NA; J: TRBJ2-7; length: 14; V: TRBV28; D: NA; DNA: TGTGCCAGCATTAATCAGGGGGGACCCTACGAGCAGTACTTC; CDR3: CASINQGGPYEQYF
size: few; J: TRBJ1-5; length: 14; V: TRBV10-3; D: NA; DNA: TGTGCTTCAACCCGAGACAGCAACAATCAGCCCCAGCATTTT; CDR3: CASTRDSNNQPQHF
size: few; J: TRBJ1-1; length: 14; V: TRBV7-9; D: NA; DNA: TGTGCCAGCAGCTTAACAGGAAAGAACACTGAAGCTTTCTTT; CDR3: CASSLTGKNTEAFF
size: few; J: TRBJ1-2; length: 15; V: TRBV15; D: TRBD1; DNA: TGTGCCACCAGCAGGGGAGGACAGGGGGACTATGGCTACACCTTC; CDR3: CATSRGGQGDYGYTF